This T cell receptor (beta chain) was recovered during a study of blood T cell repertoires in COVID-19. As for the study in general: Whether acute or convalescent, the COVID-19 samples came from the United States, Italy and Spain.

Participant reports of clinical history set cohort assignment. In the original processing: Amplifying reference gene primers gave estimates of nucleated cell counts. Profiling relied on immunoSEQ multiplex PCR, and the TCRdb table lists in-frame clones only, not all of them. The DNA gave D and trimming, while V, J and clone size come from that table. Of 350,000 to 450,000 clones listed, roughly 89% are singletons. The sequencing sample was made of PBMCs or T cells enriched from blood (not recorded which). This TCR derives from a woman in her twenties or thirties who had recovered from COVID-19.

CDR3 nucleotides: TGTGCCAGCAGCCCGAGATCCAGGGTAATGAACACTGAAGCTTTCTTT. It specifies CASSPRSRVMNTEAFF. The chain uses TRBV13 and TRBJ1-1; maybe TRBD1 (5 bases). The CDR3 loop spans 16 amino acids. CDR1 is PRHDT and CDR2 is FYEKMQ in the germline V gene (reference sequence). V lost 5 bases and J lost 0, with 16 bases in between.